This T cell receptor (beta chain) originates from a study of monozygotic twins with inflammatory bowel disease. Study-wide results and limits: No repertoire similarity difference was seen between concordant and discordant twins; power was possibly limited.

Per TCR library, 3,000 to 4,000 ng of total RNA was used. TCRdb reprocessed the 5' RACE reads and keeps a single row for each CDR3 protein, giving no DNA. The specimen's table records approximately 210,000 distinct CDR3 sequences. Every single donor had a roughly 2.5 ml blood sample drawn. This CDR3 has 14 amino acids. On this clonotype itself: Antigen: not known.

The V call is TRBV12-3 or TRBV12-4, the J call TRBJ1-1; with no DNA, the TCRdb D assignment of TRBD1 cannot be verified. The sequence came from a human donor with ulcerative colitis or Crohn's disease, or a healthy co-twin of an affected twin (not recorded which). The sequencing input was blood. CDR3 region: CASSFDRVNTEAFF.